Each of the 30 T cell receptor beta chains below was sequenced from the same sample in a study of healthy donors' naive CD4 and CD8 T cells. A linear amplification protocol produced the TCR libraries from around 510 ng of total RNA. Via MiXCR, TCRdb re-called the reads, giving one row per CDR3 protein. In the table there are about 180,000 distinct CDR3 sequences, nearly 75% of which are singletons. The sample consisted of naive CD4+ and CD8+ T cells sorted from blood, pooled from several donors. The source is a pool of human donors in good health; the sample pools cells from several healthy donors.

The rearrangement joins TRBV20-1 to TRBJ2-7; the D gene is possibly TRBD1 (5 bases). V lost 3 bases, J lost 0 bases, and 9 bases lay in between. This CDR3 has 13 residues. Looked up from germline, CDR1 is DFQATT and CDR2 is SNEGSKA (reference sequence). The CDR3 reads CSASGAHSYEQYF. CDR3 sequence (DNA): TGCAGTGCTAGTGGGGCCCACTCCTACGAGCAGTACTTC.

The genes are TRBV19 and TRBJ2-6; D is undetermined. The germline gives CDR1 LNHDA, CDR2 SQIVND (reference sequence). The CDR3 contains 15 residues. The V end was cut by 2 bases, the J end by 8 bases, with 13 bases between. The CDR3 DNA sequence: TGTGCCAGTAGTATAAACCCGACGACCTCCAACGTCCTGACTTTC. Amino acid sequence: CASSINPTTSNVLTF.

As concerns this clonotype: The junction and the germline gene differ at one end; a read error may be behind it. The genes are TRBV5-4 and TRBJ2-7, with D uncertain. The CDR3 is 16 residues long. CDR1 SGHNT and CDR2 YYREEE come from the germline V gene (reference sequence). The CDR3 sequence: CAGSLFQVDGTYEQYF. The DNA for the CDR3 is TGTGCCGGCAGCTTGTTTCAAGTGGATGGTACCTACGAGCAGTACTTC.

J is TRBJ1-1 and V is TRBV30; D is perhaps TRBD1 (6 bases). Germline V CDR1 and CDR2: GTSNPN, SVGIG (reference sequence). V was shortened by 0 bases and J by 3 bases, with 11 bases between the two germline ends. The CDR3 has 14 residues. The DNA of the CDR3 is TGTGCCTGGAGTGTCTACCCAGGGGACACTGAAGCTTTCTTT. It yields the protein CAWSVYPGDTEAFF.

The chain uses TRBV29-1 and TRBJ2-1; D perhaps matches TRBD1 (6 bases). Germline V gives CDR1 SQVTM, CDR2 ANQGSEA. Trimming removed 4 bases from V and 0 bases from J, with 13 bases in between. This CDR3 spans 15 amino acids. The CDR3: CSVVGTPTSYNEQFF. The CDR3 DNA sequence: TGCAGCGTTGTCGGGACACCCACCTCCTACAATGAGCAGTTCTTC.

This chain connects TRBV29-1 to TRBJ1-2; possibly TRBD1 for D (5 bases). V was shortened by 4 bases and J by 4 bases, with 13 bases between the two germline ends. The CDR3 extends over 13 amino acids. Germline V gene data show CDR1 as SQVTM and CDR2 as ANQGSEA. DNA for the CDR3: TGCAGCGTTGGGGACTCGCAACTCTATGGCTACACCTTC. The encoded protein is CSVGDSQLYGYTF.

The chain combines TRBV20-1 with TRBJ1-1, with D uncertain. The CDR3 extends over 14 amino acids. The V end was cut by 1 base, the J end by 10 bases, with 19 bases between. Germline V gene lookup returns CDR1 DFQATT and CDR2 SNEGSKA (reference sequence). CDR3 nucleotides: TGCAGTGCTAGAGGCCCGATCAAGGCTGATGGAGCTTTCTTT. It yields the protein CSARGPIKADGAFF.

The rearrangement uses TRBV6-4 and TRBJ2-3, with a weak D call TRBD2 (6 bases). Looked up from germline, CDR1 is MRHNA and CDR2 is SNTAGT. Trimming stripped 6 bases from V and 2 bases from J, with 30 bases between. The CDR3 is 20 amino acids. The CDR3 loop is CASRPKDSPTGSCFTDTQYF. Written as DNA, the CDR3 is TGTGCCAGCAGACCTAAAGACAGCCCCACCGGGAGTTGCTTCACAGATACGCAGTATTTT.

The genes are TRBV27 and TRBJ2-6, with 8 positions matching TRBD1. Germline CDR1 and CDR2: MNHEY and SMNVEV (reference sequence). This CDR3 has 17 residues. V lost 5 bases to trimming and J lost 0 bases; unmatched junction nucleotides: 6. DNA of the CDR3: TGTGCCAGCAGTCCCGGGACAGGATCCTCTGGGGCCAACGTCCTGACTTTC. As protein: CASSPGTGSSGANVLTF.

This clonotype is a singleton in its sample. J is TRBJ1-2 and V is TRBV2; 10 nucleotides agree with TRBD1. From germline, CDR1 is SNHLY and CDR2 FYNNEI. V was pared by 5 bases and J by 10 bases, with 13 bases of the junction left unmatched. There are 15 residues in the CDR3. The CDR3 sequence is CASSYQPGQGIDYTF. The CDR3 DNA reads as TGTGCCAGCAGTTATCAACCGGGACAGGGGATCGACTACACCTTC.

This chain uses TRBV10-3 with TRBJ1-2; no clear D gene. The germline gives CDR1 ENHRY, CDR2 SYGVKD. Trimming took 2 bases from V and 2 from J, leaving 9 bases between them. The CDR3 extends over 14 amino acids. CDR3 DNA sequence: TGTGCCATCAGTGAGGAGGGAGGGAACTATGGCTACACCTTC. Translation gives CAISEEGGNYGYTF.

The rearrangement uses TRBV28 and TRBJ2-1; TRBD2 aligns across 9 bases. Germline-derived CDR1 and CDR2 are MDHEN and SYDVKM. Germline trimming cut 5 bases from V and 1 base from J; bases unmatched to any gene: 3. This CDR3 region has 15 residues. This chain's CDR3 is CASSLGLASYNEQFF. CDR3 in DNA: TGTGCCAGCAGTCTAGGACTAGCGTCCTACAATGAGCAGTTCTTC.

The chain uses TRBV6-6 and TRBJ2-5; TRBD1 might be the D (5 bases). Germline V CDR1 and CDR2: MNHNY, SVGAGI (reference sequence). The CDR3 has 14 residues. V was pared by 2 bases and J by 2 bases, with 9 bases between. CDR3 in amino acids: CASSYETVQETQYF. The CDR3 nucleotides read TGTGCCAGCAGTTACGAGACAGTTCAAGAGACCCAGTACTTC.

V is TRBV10-3 and J is TRBJ2-7; 9 bases map to TRBD1. V lost 5 bases and J lost 4; bases outside the gene matches: 3. The V gene's germline CDR1 is ENHRY and CDR2 SYGVKD. CDR3 size: 13 residues. The DNA of the CDR3 is TGTGCCATCAGTCAGGGACAGGGTTACGAGCAGTACTTC. Translated: CAISQGQGYEQYF.

The J gene is TRBJ1-2, the V gene TRBV19; the D is unclear. From germline, CDR1 is LNHDA and CDR2 SQIVND (reference sequence). The CDR3 has 12 residues. The V and J ends lost 9 bases and 1 base respectively, with 9 bases between them. The CDR3 protein is CASSEINYGYTF. The CDR3, as DNA: TGTGCCAGCTCGGAGATTAACTATGGCTACACCTTC. The full variable domain, completed using reference TRBV19 and TRBJ1-2, is DGGITQSPKYLFRKEGQNVTLSCEQNLNHDAMYWYRQDPGQGLRLIYYSQIVNDFQKGDIAEGYSVSREKKESFPLTVTSAQKNPTAFYLCASSEINYGYTFGSGTRLTVV.

In its sample, this clonotype was seen a few times. V gene TRBV29-1 combines with J gene TRBJ1-2, with D uncertain. The V and J ends lost 0 bases and 2 bases respectively, with 7 bases between them. The CDR3 extends over 13 amino acids. Per germline, CDR1 SQVTM and CDR2 ANQGSEA. This CDR3 is CSVEEGFNYGYTF. As DNA, the CDR3 is TGCAGCGTTGAAGAGGGTTTCAACTATGGCTACACCTTC.

CDR3 region: CASLNRSSTDTQYF. The CDR3 DNA sequence: TGTGCCAGCCTGAACCGATCTAGCACAGATACGCAGTATTTT. V gene TRBV2 combines with J gene TRBJ2-3; D is unclear. Germline CDR1 reads SNHLY; CDR2 reads FYNNEI. The CDR3 spans 14 residues. V lost 8 bases, J lost 0 bases, and 12 bases lay in between.

Notes on this clonotype: An end of the junction does not agree with germline; a read error may underlie this. The chain recombines TRBV5-1 with TRBJ2-7, with 9 nucleotides matching TRBD2. The CDR3 is made up of 17 amino acids. From germline, CDR1 is SGHRS and CDR2 YFSETQ. The CDR3 DNA reads TGTGCCAGCAGCTTGGAAAGACTAGCGGCAACCTCCTACGAGCAGTACTTC. It translates to CASSLERLAATSYEQYF.

This clonotype was detected a few times. This chain links TRBV27 with TRBJ1-5; no firm D call. With 0 bases removed from V and 2 bases from J, the gap between germline ends came to 8 bases. This CDR3 has 15 residues. Germline V gene data show CDR1 as MNHEY and CDR2 as SMNVEV (reference sequence). Here the CDR3 DNA reads TGTGCCAGCAGTTTATCTGGGGTCGGCAATCAGCCCCAGCATTTT. Protein: CASSLSGVGNQPQHF.

The chain carries TRBV29-1 and TRBJ2-7, with D possibly matching TRBD1 (5 bases). V lost 7 bases and J lost 2, with 12 bases in between. The CDR3 totals 12 residues. CDR1 SQVTM and CDR2 ANQGSEA come from the germline V gene. The CDR3 DNA sequence: TGCAGCGCAAGGACACACACCTACGAGCAGTACTTC. Amino acids: CSARTHTYEQYF.

The V call is TRBV20-1, the J call TRBJ2-1; 8 bases agree with TRBD2. Germline trimming cut 3 bases from V and 3 bases from J; bases unmatched to any gene: 7. The CDR3 covers 15 residues. Germline V gene lookup returns CDR1 DFQATT and CDR2 SNEGSKA (reference sequence). CDR3 DNA: TGCAGTGCTAGGGCCGGTCTAGCGGGCTACAATGAGCAGTTCTTC. Translating gives CSARAGLAGYNEQFF.

V is TRBV29-1 and J is TRBJ1-2, with a weak D call TRBD1 (5 bases). Germline values: CDR1 SQVTM, CDR2 ANQGSEA. The CDR3 consists of 12 residues. V lost 5 bases, J lost 0 bases, and 7 bases lay in between. The CDR3 sequence is CSVTTANYGYTF. The DNA of the CDR3 is TGCAGCGTTACGACAGCTAACTATGGCTACACCTTC.

The chain links TRBV19 to TRBJ1-5; D call uncertain. The V and J ends lost 6 bases and 2 bases respectively, with 8 bases between them. The CDR3 totals 13 residues. Germline CDR1 is LNHDA and CDR2 is SQIVND (reference sequence). The CDR3 region is CASRREGNQPQHF. DNA for the CDR3: TGTGCCAGTAGAAGGGAAGGCAATCAGCCCCAGCATTTT.

The chain links TRBV29-1 to TRBJ2-5; D may be TRBD1 (6 bases). CDR3 size: 15 residues. From germline, CDR1 is SQVTM and CDR2 ANQGSEA. V was shortened by 7 bases and J by 5 bases, with 23 bases between the two germline ends. The CDR3 region has the DNA TGCAGCGCCCACCAAGGGGGAGAGGGGTTGGAGACCCAGTACTTC. It specifies CSAHQGGEGLETQYF. Filled out from reference TRBV29-1 and TRBJ2-5, the complete variable domain reads SAVISQKPSRDICQRGTSLTIQCQVDSQVTMMFWYRQQPGQSLTLIATANQGSEATYESGFVIDKFPISRPNLTFSTLTVSNMSPEDSSIYLCSAHQGGEGLETQYFGPGTRLLVL.

The chain combines TRBV6-5 with TRBJ1-1, with unresolved D. Germline lookup yields CDR1 MNHEY and CDR2 SVGAGI. The V end was cut by 4 bases, the J end by 0 bases, with 6 bases between. The CDR3 spans 13 residues. CDR3 protein: CASSFPLNTEAFF. The CDR3 bases are TGTGCCAGCAGTTTTCCCTTGAACACTGAAGCTTTCTTT.

The chain joins TRBV19 to TRBJ1-2; D might be TRBD1 (6 bases). Deletions cut 7 bases from V and 5 bases from J, with 14 bases between. CDR1 is LNHDA and CDR2 is SQIVND in the germline V gene (reference sequence). This CDR3 has 13 residues. DNA of the CDR3: TGTGCCAGTACCTTAGGACAGATGTATGGCTACACCTTC. The encoded protein is CASTLGQMYGYTF.

This clonotype turned up a few times. DNA for the CDR3: TGCGCCAGCAGCCAAGAGCGGGGACCAATAAACTACGAGCAGTACTTC. This sequence encodes CASSQERGPINYEQYF. This chain links TRBV4-3 with TRBJ2-7; D possibly corresponds to TRBD2 (6 bases). Trimming took off 0 bases at V and 3 bases at J, with 15 bases between the two ends. CDR1 is LGHNA and CDR2 is YSLEER in the germline V gene. This CDR3 spans 16 amino acids.

J is TRBJ1-2 and V is TRBV27; D remains ambiguous. The V and J ends lost 6 bases and 4 bases respectively, with 15 bases between them. The CDR3 covers 14 residues. Per germline, CDR1 MNHEY and CDR2 SMNVEV (reference sequence). The CDR3 here is CASSTEGRGYGYTF. The CDR3 DNA sequence: TGTGCCAGCAGCACCGAGGGCCGGGGCTATGGCTACACCTTC.

This clonotype was seen once. This sequence joins TRBV6-2 or TRBV6-3 and TRBJ1-2; tentatively, D is TRBD1 (5 bases). Germline CDR1 MNHEY, CDR2 SVGEGT. The CDR3 is made up of 16 amino acids. V shed 2 bases and J shed 5 bases, with 18 bases lying between them. The CDR3 protein is CASSYGLVGDAYGYTF. The CDR3 DNA sequence: TGTGCCAGCAGTTACGGGCTGGTAGGGGACGCATATGGCTACACCTTC.

The V gene is TRBV7-2, the J gene TRBJ1-6; 8 bases match TRBD1. The CDR3 spans 17 residues. Germline trimming cut 2 bases from V and 0 bases from J; bases unmatched to any gene: 3. Germline values: CDR1 SGHTA, CDR2 FQGNSA. As DNA, the CDR3 is TGTGCCAGCAGCTTACAGGGGGCGAGCTCCTATAATTCACCCCTCCACTTT. The encoded protein is CASSLQGASSYNSPLHF. The complete variable domain, with remaining parts taken from reference TRBV7-2 and TRBJ1-6, reads GAGVSQSPSNKVTEKGKDVELRCDPISGHTALYWYRQSLGQGLEFLIYFQGNSAPDKSGLPSDRFSAERTGGSVSTLTIQRTQQEDSAVYLCASSLQGASSYNSPLHFGNGTRLTVT.